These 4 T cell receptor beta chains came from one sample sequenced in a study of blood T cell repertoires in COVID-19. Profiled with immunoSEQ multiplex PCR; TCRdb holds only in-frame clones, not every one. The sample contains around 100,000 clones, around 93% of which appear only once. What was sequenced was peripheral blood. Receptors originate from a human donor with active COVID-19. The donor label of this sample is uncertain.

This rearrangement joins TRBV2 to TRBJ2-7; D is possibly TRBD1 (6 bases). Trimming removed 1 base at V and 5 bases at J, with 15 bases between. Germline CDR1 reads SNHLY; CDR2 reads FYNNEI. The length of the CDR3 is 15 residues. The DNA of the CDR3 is TGTGCCAGCAGTGAAGTGCTGCAACAGGGAAACGAGCAGTACTTC. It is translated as CASSEVLQQGNEQYF. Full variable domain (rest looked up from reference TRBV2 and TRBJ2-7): EPEVTQTPSHQVTQMGQEVILRCVPISNHLYFYWYRQILGQKVEFLVSFYNNEISEKSEIFDDQFSVERPDGSNFTLKIRSTKLEDSAMYFCASSEVLQQGNEQYFGPGTRLTVT.

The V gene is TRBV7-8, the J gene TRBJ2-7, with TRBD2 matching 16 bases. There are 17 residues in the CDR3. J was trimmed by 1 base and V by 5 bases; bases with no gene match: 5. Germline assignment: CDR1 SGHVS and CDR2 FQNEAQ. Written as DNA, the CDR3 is TGTGCCAGCAGCCCGGGACTAGCGGGGGGGCATTCCTACGAGCAGTACTTC. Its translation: CASSPGLAGGHSYEQYF.

The CDR3 bases are TGTGCCATCAGCGATCCAGGGGGTCGACTCAGAAGCACAGATACGCAGTATTTT. This translates into CAISDPGGRLRSTDTQYF. The V call is TRBV10-3, the J call TRBJ2-3; 7 nucleotides match TRBD1. This CDR3 is 18 amino acids long. From germline, CDR1 is ENHRY and CDR2 SYGVKD. The V segment lost 6 bases and the J segment 0 bases; nucleotides outside the gene matches: 15.

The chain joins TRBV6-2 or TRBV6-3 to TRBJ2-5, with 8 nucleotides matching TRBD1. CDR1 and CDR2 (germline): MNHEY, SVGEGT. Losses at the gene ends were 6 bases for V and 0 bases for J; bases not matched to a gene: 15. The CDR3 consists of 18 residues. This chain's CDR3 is CASSPWSQGARYQETQYF. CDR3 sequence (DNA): TGTGCCAGCAGCCCCTGGAGTCAGGGGGCCCGTTACCAAGAGACCCAGTACTTC.